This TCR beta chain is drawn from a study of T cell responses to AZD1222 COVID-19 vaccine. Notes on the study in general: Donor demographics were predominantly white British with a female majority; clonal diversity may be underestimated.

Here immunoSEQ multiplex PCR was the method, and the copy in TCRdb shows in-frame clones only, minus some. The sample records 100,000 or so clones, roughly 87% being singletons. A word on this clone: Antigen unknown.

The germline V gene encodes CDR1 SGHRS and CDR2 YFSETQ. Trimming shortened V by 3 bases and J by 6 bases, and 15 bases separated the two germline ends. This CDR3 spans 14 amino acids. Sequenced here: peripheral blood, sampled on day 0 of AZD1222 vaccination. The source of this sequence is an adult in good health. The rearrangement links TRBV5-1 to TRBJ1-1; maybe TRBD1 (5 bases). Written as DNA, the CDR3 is TGCGCCAGCAGCTCGGAGGCCAGGGTCGCTGAAGCTTTCTTT. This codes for CASSSEARVAEAFF.